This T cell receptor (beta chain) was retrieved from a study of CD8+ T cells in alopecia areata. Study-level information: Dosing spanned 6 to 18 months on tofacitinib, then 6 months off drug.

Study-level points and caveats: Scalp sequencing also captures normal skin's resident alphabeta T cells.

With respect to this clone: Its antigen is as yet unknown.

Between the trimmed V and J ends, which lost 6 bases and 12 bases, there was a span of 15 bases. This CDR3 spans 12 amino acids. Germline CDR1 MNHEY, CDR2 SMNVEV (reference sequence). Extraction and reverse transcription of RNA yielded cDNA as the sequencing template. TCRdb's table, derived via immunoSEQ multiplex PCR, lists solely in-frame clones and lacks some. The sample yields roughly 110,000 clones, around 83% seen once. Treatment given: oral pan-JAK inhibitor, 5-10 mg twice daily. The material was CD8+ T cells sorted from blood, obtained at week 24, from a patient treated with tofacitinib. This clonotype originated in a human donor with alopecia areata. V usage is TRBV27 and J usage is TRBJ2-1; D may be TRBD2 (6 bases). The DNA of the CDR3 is TGTGCCAGCAGCCGGGGACTTGTAGGGCAGTTCTTC. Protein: CASSRGLVGQFF.